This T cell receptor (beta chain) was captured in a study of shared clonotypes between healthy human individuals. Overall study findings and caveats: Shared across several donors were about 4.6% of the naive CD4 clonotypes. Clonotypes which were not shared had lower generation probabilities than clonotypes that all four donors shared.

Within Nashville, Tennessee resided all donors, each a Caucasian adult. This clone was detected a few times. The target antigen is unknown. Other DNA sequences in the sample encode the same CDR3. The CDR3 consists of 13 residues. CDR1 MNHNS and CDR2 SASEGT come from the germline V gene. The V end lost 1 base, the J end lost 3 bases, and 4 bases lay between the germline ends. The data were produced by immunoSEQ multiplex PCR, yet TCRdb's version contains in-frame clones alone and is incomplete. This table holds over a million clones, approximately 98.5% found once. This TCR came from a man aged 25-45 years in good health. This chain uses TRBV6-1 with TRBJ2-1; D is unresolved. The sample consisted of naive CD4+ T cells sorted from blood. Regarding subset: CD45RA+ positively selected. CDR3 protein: CASSEDSYNEQFF. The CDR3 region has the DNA TGTGCCAGCAGTGAAGACAGCTACAATGAGCAGTTCTTC.